Below are 26 T cell receptor beta chains sequenced from a single sample in a study of tumor-infiltrating lymphocytes in localized non-small cell lung cancer. Produced via immunoSEQ multiplex PCR; TCRdb's table is partial and in-frame only. Among some 6,000 clones, about 81% were seen once, and the ten largest hold over 8%. The sample was lung tumor tissue. The receptors were gathered from a human donor with non-small cell lung cancer.

The chain has TRBV2 and TRBJ1-2, with D unresolved. V lost 4 bases and J 2 bases, leaving 8 bases between the germline ends. Germline V gene sequence: CDR1 SNHLY, CDR2 FYNNEI. This CDR3 region has 13 residues. In nucleotides, the CDR3 is TGTGCCAGCAGTGCGGCAAGAAACTATGGCTACACCTTC. Translation gives CASSAARNYGYTF.

The chain couples TRBV30 to TRBJ1-2; D possibly corresponds to TRBD1 (6 bases). The V end was cut by 7 bases, the J end by 2 bases, with 14 bases between. The CDR3 has 13 amino acids. Germline CDR1 and CDR2: GTSNPN and SVGIG (reference sequence). CDR3 region: CAFHRDTNYGYTF. The CDR3 nucleotides are TGTGCCTTCCACCGGGACACAAACTATGGCTACACCTTC.

This clone was observed a single time. This chain uses TRBV5-1 with TRBJ2-7, with D perhaps being TRBD1 or TRBD2 (5 bases each). The CDR3 runs to 14 residues. Trimming removed 5 bases at V and 0 bases at J, with 12 bases between. Germline values: CDR1 SGHRS, CDR2 YFSETQ. In DNA, the CDR3 is TGCGCCAGCAGTGGGGCCGGAGGCTCCTACGAGCAGTACTTC. Translating it yields CASSGAGGSYEQYF. Full variable domain (rest looked up from reference TRBV5-1 and TRBJ2-7): KAGVTQTPRYLIKTRGQQVTLSCSPISGHRSVSWYQQTPGQGLQFLFEYFSETQRNKGNFPGRFSGRQFSNSRSEMNVSTLELGDSALYLCASSGAGGSYEQYFGPGTRLTVT.

The V and J genes are TRBV5-5 and TRBJ2-3; 15 nucleotides agree with TRBD2. Per germline, CDR1 SGHKS and CDR2 YYEKEE (reference sequence). This CDR3 is built from 16 residues. With V trimmed by 5 bases and J by 8 bases, 9 bases remained unmatched. The CDR3 DNA is TGTGCCAGCAGTTTTGCCGGGACTAGCGGGGGGTTTACGCAGTATTTT. It yields the protein CASSFAGTSGGFTQYF.

V usage is TRBV4-1 and J usage is TRBJ1-6; 10 nucleotides match TRBD1. This CDR3 has 17 residues. The germline V gene has CDR1 MGHRA and CDR2 YSYEKL. Losses at the gene ends were 2 bases for V and 9 bases for J; bases not matched to a gene: 10. CDR3 region: CASSQNPTGGAGSPLHF. The CDR3 DNA follows: TGCGCCAGCAGCCAAAACCCGACAGGGGGCGCCGGTTCACCCCTCCACTTT.

The chain links TRBV7-2 to TRBJ2-1; D tentatively reads TRBD1 or TRBD2 (6 bases each). Germline V gene lookup returns CDR1 SGHTA and CDR2 FQGNSA. The CDR3 sequence is 14 residues long. V lost 1 base and J 5 bases, leaving 9 bases between the germline ends. CDR3 nucleotide sequence: TGTGCCAGCAGCTTAGTAAGGGGGGACAATGAGCAGTTCTTC. Protein sequence: CASSLVRGDNEQFF. Using reference TRBV7-2 and TRBJ2-1 for the parts outside the CDR3, the full variable domain is GAGVSQSPSNKVTEKGKDVELRCDPISGHTALYWYRQSLGQGLEFLIYFQGNSAPDKSGLPSDRFSAERTGGSVSTLTIQRTQQEDSAVYLCASSLVRGDNEQFFGPGTRLTVL.

The V and J genes are TRBV7-8 and TRBJ2-7, with 12 bases identical to TRBD2. Germline-derived CDR1 and CDR2 are SGHVS and FQNEAQ. Losses at the gene ends were 3 bases for V and 4 bases for J; bases not matched to a gene: 4. CDR3 length equals 15 residues. The CDR3: CASSFGTSGPYEQYF. CDR3 sequence (DNA): TGTGCCAGCAGCTTCGGGACTAGCGGGCCATACGAGCAGTACTTC.

The rearrangement uses TRBV7-9 and TRBJ1-5, with TRBD1 matching over 9 bases. Unmatched junction bases numbered 5, after V lost 5 bases and J lost 9 bases. The germline gives CDR1 SEHNR, CDR2 FQNEAQ (reference sequence). The CDR3 runs 13 residues. CDR3 nucleotide sequence: TGTGCCAGCAGCCAAACAGGGGGCATGCCCCAGCATTTT. Translating gives CASSQTGGMPQHF.

The rearrangement links TRBV5-1 to TRBJ2-7; perhaps D is TRBD1 or TRBD2 (6 bases each). Germline-derived CDR1 and CDR2 are SGHRS and YFSETQ. This CDR3 region has 14 residues. V dropped 4 bases and J dropped 2 bases, with 13 bases sitting between them. This CDR3 is CASSPRGLAYEQYF. The CDR3 coding sequence is TGCGCCAGCAGCCCCCGGGGGCTAGCCTACGAGCAGTACTTC.

This clone was recorded once. This rearrangement joins TRBV29-1 to TRBJ2-3, with D perhaps assigned TRBD1 or TRBD2 (5 bases each). V gave up 6 bases and J gave up 4 bases, with 17 bases separating them. CDR1 is SQVTM, CDR2 ANQGSEA, per germline. This CDR3 comprises 14 residues. CDR3: CSVGPPSGADTQYF. The CDR3 region has the DNA TGCAGCGTGGGACCCCCATCGGGTGCAGATACGCAGTATTTT.

This chain uses TRBV19 with TRBJ2-3, with D perhaps matching TRBD1 or TRBD2 (5 bases each). This CDR3 spans 13 amino acids. The germline V gene has CDR1 LNHDA and CDR2 SQIVND (reference sequence). Trimming shortened V by 4 bases and J by 7 bases, and 12 bases separated the two germline ends. In DNA form, the CDR3 reads TGTGCCAGTAGTAATCCGGGACGAAATACGCAGTATTTT. Translated: CASSNPGRNTQYF.

The V and J genes are TRBV7-9 and TRBJ2-1, with TRBD2 as a possible D gene (6 bases). Deletions cut 1 base from V and 1 base from J, with 20 bases between. The germline gives CDR1 SEHNR, CDR2 FQNEAQ (reference sequence). This CDR3 contains 19 residues. The CDR3 spells CASSLGWDSSGLSYNEQFF. CDR3 nucleotides: TGTGCCAGCAGCTTAGGTTGGGACTCATCTGGCCTTTCCTACAATGAGCAGTTCTTC.

The rearrangement links TRBV4-2 to TRBJ2-1, with D unclear. Trimming cost V 0 bases and J 4 bases, with 7 bases left between them. Germline CDR1 and CDR2: LGHNA and YNFKEQ. The CDR3 sequence is 14 residues long. CDR3 region: CASSQDGPYNEQFF. The CDR3 DNA reads TGTGCCAGCAGCCAAGATGGCCCGTACAATGAGCAGTTCTTC.

This clone was recorded a few times. The chain combines TRBV6-1 with TRBJ2-7; D remains ambiguous. Between the trimmed V and J ends, which lost 3 bases and 4 bases, there was a span of 19 bases. The germline gives CDR1 MNHNS, CDR2 SASEGT. The CDR3 is 16 residues long. The CDR3 here is CASSDHRWTVPYEQYF. Here the CDR3 DNA reads TGTGCCAGCAGTGACCACCGCTGGACGGTACCTTACGAGCAGTACTTC.

The chain carries TRBV30 and TRBJ2-7, with a weak D call TRBD1 (6 bases). V lost 1 base to trimming and J lost 6 bases, with 22 bases between them. Germline V CDR1 and CDR2: GTSNPN, SVGIG (reference sequence). The CDR3 runs 16 residues. CDR3 nucleotide sequence: TGTGCCTGGAGTGCCGACAGGCCAAAGGGGGTGGTCGAGCAGTACTTC. Translated, it gives CAWSADRPKGVVEQYF.

The chain is built from TRBV2 and TRBJ1-1; a weak D match, TRBD1 (5 bases). The germline V gene encodes CDR1 SNHLY and CDR2 FYNNEI. The length of the CDR3 is 18 residues. V was pared by 5 bases and J by 4 bases, with 26 bases between. The DNA of the CDR3 is TGTGCCAGCAGTTGGGGGATCCTCGGGGGGAACGAGGGCACTGAAGCTTTCTTT. Translated: CASSWGILGGNEGTEAFF.

The rearrangement uses TRBV7-9 and TRBJ2-2; 7 nucleotides agree with TRBD1. After removal of 2 bases from V and 6 bases from J, the junction contained 6 bases not matched to a gene. Germline values: CDR1 SEHNR, CDR2 FQNEAQ (reference sequence). There are 15 residues in the CDR3. The CDR3 loop reads CASSLRDTGAGELFF. The CDR3 bases are TGTGCCAGCAGCTTAAGGGACACAGGGGCCGGGGAGCTGTTTTTT.

The CDR3 DNA reads as TGTGCCAGCAGCCAAGATTTGGGGGGTGGGGATAGCAATCAGCCCCAGCATTTT. Protein: CASSQDLGGGDSNQPQHF. The chain carries TRBV4-2 and TRBJ1-5; TRBD1 might be the D (5 bases). The CDR3 is 18 residues long. The germline V gene has CDR1 LGHNA and CDR2 YNFKEQ. Trimming cost V 0 bases and J 0 bases, with 15 bases left between them.

This clone was picked up a small number of times. This chain joins TRBV4-1 and TRBJ2-7, with D hard to call. Trimming took 0 bases from V and 2 from J, leaving 11 bases between them. The length of the CDR3 is 15 residues. The germline V gene encodes CDR1 MGHRA and CDR2 YSYEKL. CDR3 residues: CASSQESLFAYEQYF. CDR3 in DNA: TGCGCCAGCAGCCAAGAAAGTCTATTTGCCTACGAGCAGTACTTC.

The rearrangement uses TRBV30 and TRBJ2-7, with 8 bases lining up with TRBD1. Germline V gene data show CDR1 as GTSNPN and CDR2 as SVGIG (reference sequence). The V segment lost 3 bases and the J segment 1 base; nucleotides outside the gene matches: 2. The length of the CDR3 is 13 residues. As DNA, the CDR3 is TGTGCCTGGAGGAGGACAGGGTCCTACGAGCAGTACTTC. It encodes CAWRRTGSYEQYF.

The chain uses TRBV25-1 and TRBJ2-1; unclear D gene. Trimming took off 7 bases at V and 12 bases at J, with 10 bases between the two ends. The CDR3 covers 10 residues. The germline V gene encodes CDR1 MGHDK and CDR2 SYGVNS. CDR3 sequence: CASKGLRQFF. The CDR3 coding sequence is TGTGCCAGCAAAGGGTTGAGGCAGTTCTTC.

This chain uses TRBV5-5 with TRBJ1-2; D is possibly TRBD1 (6 bases). Germline V gene lookup returns CDR1 SGHKS and CDR2 YYEKEE (reference sequence). CDR3 length equals 15 residues. The V end lost 2 bases, the J end lost 2 bases, and 13 bases lay between the germline ends. The CDR3 DNA sequence: TGTGCCAGCAGCTTCGACCCAGGACAGAACTATGGCTACACCTTC. This sequence encodes CASSFDPGQNYGYTF.

The chain couples TRBV27 to TRBJ2-7, with a weak D call TRBD1 (5 bases). This CDR3 has 12 residues. Trimming cost V 5 bases and J 3 bases, with 8 bases left between them. Germline values: CDR1 MNHEY, CDR2 SMNVEV (reference sequence). CDR3 bases: TGTGCCAGCAGTCCCCAGGGCTACGAGCAGTACTTC. Residues: CASSPQGYEQYF.

The chain recombines TRBV7-2 with TRBJ1-2; D not certain. Germline-derived CDR1 and CDR2 are SGHTA and FQGNSA. Trimming removed 5 bases from V and 4 bases from J, with 14 bases in between. The CDR3 is made up of 14 amino acids. DNA for the CDR3: TGTGCCAGCAGCACCTGGACCGAGGGCTATGGCTACACCTTC. The encoded protein is CASSTWTEGYGYTF.

This chain links TRBV2 with TRBJ1-3, with a possible D match to TRBD1 (5 bases). V was pared by 3 bases and J by 3 bases, with 6 bases between. Germline assignment: CDR1 SNHLY and CDR2 FYNNEI. The CDR3 has 13 residues. The DNA of the CDR3 is TGTGCCAGCAGTGATGACAGTGGAAACACCATATATTTT. Translated, it gives CASSDDSGNTIYF.

The CDR3 reads CASSSSPRYGYTF. The CDR3 bases are TGTGCCAGCAGCTCGTCGCCCAGGTATGGCTACACCTTC. This sequence joins TRBV5-6 and TRBJ1-2; D is ambiguous. In germline, CDR1 is SGHDT, CDR2 YYEEEE. V was trimmed by 3 bases and J by 5 bases, leaving 11 bases between them. This CDR3 region has 13 residues.